This is a list of T cell receptor beta chains from one sample in a study of blood T cell repertoires in COVID-19. Using immunoSEQ multiplex PCR, the repertoire was profiled, and TCRdb retains in-frame clones only, with some absent. The sample shows around 200,000 clones, 70% to 90% of them seen only once. Sequencing was carried out using PBMCs or T cells enriched from blood (not recorded which). The source is a woman between 50 and 59 years old in a cohort exposed to, infected with or recovered from COVID-19 (not recorded which). The CDR3 runs from the conserved cysteine through the conserved F or W. The D gene is left open where the match is weak. Clone size is stated in some rows and not others, as once, few, many or a class when expanded.

clone_size,j_call,d_call,v_call,cdr3_aa,cdr3_nt
.,TRBJ1-1,.,TRBV5-4,CASRMGQERTEAFF,TGTGCCAGCAGAATGGGCCAGGAAAGAACTGAAGCTTTCTTT
.,TRBJ1-2,.,TRBV11-2,CASSSGGYGYTF,TGTGCCAGCAGCTCCGGCGGGTATGGCTACACCTTC
.,TRBJ1-3,TRBD1,TRBV3-1/TRBV3-2,CASSTTGYGSTIYF,TGTGCCAGCAGCACGACAGGGTACGGAAGCACCATATATTTT
.,TRBJ2-5,.,TRBV7-7,CASSFQRARRLPQETQYF,TGTGCTAGCAGCTTCCAAAGGGCTCGGAGACTACCTCAAGAGACCCAGTACTTC
.,TRBJ2-5,TRBD2,TRBV28,CASSPSGGARGETQYF,TGTGCCAGCAGTCCTAGCGGGGGGGCAAGGGGCGAGACCCAGTACTTC
.,TRBJ1-4,.,TRBV4-3,CASSQDRSRGREKLFF,TGCGCCAGCAGCCAAGATCGGTCCAGGGGCAGAGAAAAACTGTTTTTT
.,TRBJ2-7,.,TRBV7-9,CASSPLFYEQYF,TGTGCCAGCAGCCCGTTATTCTACGAGCAGTACTTC
.,TRBJ2-3,.,TRBV4-2,CASSQGPGTTDTQYF,TGTGCCAGCAGCCAAGGTCCGGGAACCACAGATACGCAGTATTTT
.,TRBJ1-3,.,TRBV14,CASSDRTRSSGNTIYF,TGTGCCAGCAGCGATCGTACTAGGTCCTCTGGAAACACCATATATTTT
.,TRBJ2-1,.,TRBV28,CASSSDREAYNEQFF,TGTGCCAGCAGTTCTGACAGGGAGGCCTACAATGAGCAGTTCTTC
.,TRBJ1-2,.,TRBV9,CASSVEPTGNYGYTF,TGTGCCAGCAGCGTAGAACCCACAGGGAACTATGGCTACACCTTC
.,TRBJ1-5,TRBD1,TRBV13,CASSLGIGDRGEQPQHF,TGTGCCAGCAGCTTAGGAATCGGGGACAGGGGAGAGCAGCCCCAGCATTTT
.,TRBJ2-7,.,TRBV27,CASSPLSGRLHYEQYF,TGTGCCAGCAGTCCCCTATCAGGGAGGTTACACTACGAGCAGTACTTC
.,TRBJ1-2,TRBD1,TRBV10-1,CASSAGTGNYGYTF,TGCGCCAGCAGTGCCGGGACAGGGAACTATGGCTACACCTTC
.,TRBJ2-3,.,TRBV7-6,CASTSTSSTDTQYF,TGTGCCAGCACGTCCACATCTAGCACAGATACGCAGTATTTT
few,TRBJ1-1,.,TRBV25-1,CASAGPPWGDLNTEAFF,TGTGCCAGCGCTGGACCCCCCTGGGGAGACCTGAACACTGAAGCTTTCTTT
.,TRBJ1-3,.,TRBV9,CASSVGWKGLSGNTIYF,TGTGCCAGCAGCGTAGGTTGGAAGGGGCTCTCTGGAAACACCATATATTTT